The 19 T cell receptor beta chains given below trace back to one sample, sequenced in a study of T cell responses to AZD1222 COVID-19 vaccine. TCRdb's copy holds only in-frame clones and misses some; the assay was immunoSEQ multiplex PCR. The sample lists about 170,000 clones; around 88% were seen once. The source material was peripheral blood, sampled 28 days after the second AZD1222 dose. Receptor source: an adult who received the AZD1222 COVID-19 vaccine.

The rearrangement uses TRBV12-3 or TRBV12-4 and TRBJ2-5; D remains ambiguous. The CDR3 runs to 11 residues. The V and J ends lost 6 bases and 5 bases respectively, with 7 bases between them. DNA for the CDR3: TGTGCCAGCAGATTCATTGAGACCCAGTACTTC. Protein product: CASRFIETQYF.

This rearrangement joins TRBV9 to TRBJ2-7; the D gene is possibly TRBD2 (6 bases). The CDR3 covers 13 residues. V was shortened by 2 bases and J by 5 bases, with 11 bases between the two germline ends. Germline loops: CDR1 SGDLS, CDR2 YYNGEE. This CDR3 is CASSVRGRNEQYF. CDR3 coding DNA: TGTGCCAGCAGCGTTCGAGGGAGGAACGAGCAGTACTTC.

V gene TRBV6-5 combines with J gene TRBJ1-1; no firm D call. CDR1 is MNHEY, CDR2 SVGAGI, per germline. The CDR3 contains 13 residues. With 0 bases removed from V and 7 bases from J, the gap between germline ends came to 9 bases. This CDR3 reads CASSYSFGGEAFF. The DNA of the CDR3 is TGTGCCAGCAGTTACTCTTTTGGTGGTGAAGCTTTCTTT.

The chain employs TRBV7-9 and TRBJ1-2; D possibly corresponds to TRBD1 (6 bases). This CDR3 spans 18 amino acids. V lost 5 bases to trimming and J lost 0 bases, with 22 bases between them. The germline V gene encodes CDR1 SEHNR and CDR2 FQNEAQ (reference sequence). As DNA, the CDR3 is TGTGCCAGCAGCACGTACAGGGCCCCCGCTCCTTCTAACTATGGCTACACCTTC. Amino acids: CASSTYRAPAPSNYGYTF. The entire variable domain, with the rest obtained from reference TRBV7-9 and TRBJ1-2, is as follows: DTGVSQNPRHKITKRGQNVTFRCDPISEHNRLYWYRQTLGQGPEFLTYFQNEAQLEKSRLLSDRFSAERPKGSFSTLEIQRTEQGDSAMYLCASSTYRAPAPSNYGYTFGSGTRLTVV.

The rearrangement uses TRBV5-1 and TRBJ1-2; a possible D gene is TRBD1 (5 bases). Looked up from germline, CDR1 is SGHRS and CDR2 is YFSETQ. V lost 4 bases, J lost 4 bases, and 11 bases lay in between. The CDR3 spans 13 residues. The CDR3 is CASSIGDVYGYTF. For the CDR3, the DNA is TGCGCCAGCAGCATAGGGGACGTCTATGGCTACACCTTC.

This clone has a single count. V is TRBV3-1 (or the pseudogene TRBV3-2) and J is TRBJ1-1; possible D gene TRBD1, 6 bases. The germline V gene has CDR1 LGHDT and CDR2 YNNKEL (reference sequence). This CDR3 comprises 13 residues. The V end was cut by 5 bases, the J end by 1 base, with 8 bases between. This CDR3 is CASSIQGNTEAFF. Here the CDR3 DNA reads TGTGCCAGCAGCATACAGGGGAACACTGAAGCTTTCTTT.

The CDR3 reads CASSLGGGFSRGYTF. CDR3 nucleotides: TGCGCCAGCAGCTTGGGGGGTGGGTTCTCGAGAGGCTACACCTTC. The chain links TRBV5-1 to TRBJ1-2; D is ambiguous. Looked up from germline, CDR1 is SGHRS and CDR2 is YFSETQ. The CDR3 loop spans 15 amino acids. V lost 0 bases, J lost 8 bases, and 17 bases lay in between.

The chain uses TRBV9 and TRBJ2-2; D possibly corresponds to TRBD2 (6 bases). The CDR3 covers 17 residues. Germline V lookup: CDR1 SGDLS, CDR2 YYNGEE. V was pared by 4 bases and J by 0 bases, with 16 bases between. The CDR3 bases are TGTGCCAGCAGCCAGGGACTTCTGGGCGCGAACACCGGGGAGCTGTTTTTT. Protein sequence: CASSQGLLGANTGELFF.

Turning to this clone: Other DNA sequences of this sample code for an identical CDR3. J is TRBJ1-5 and V is TRBV12-3 or TRBV12-4; D not certain. The CDR3 covers 12 residues. V was shortened by 1 base and J by 7 bases, with 5 bases between the two germline ends. The CDR3 DNA follows: TGTGCCAGCAGTTTAGACGTCCAGCCCCAGCATTTT. Its protein product is CASSLDVQPQHF.

This chain joins TRBV3-1 (or the pseudogene TRBV3-2) and TRBJ2-7, with 8 nucleotides matching TRBD1. Germline V gene lookup returns CDR1 LGHDT and CDR2 YNNKEL (reference sequence). V lost 1 base to trimming and J lost 6 bases; unmatched junction nucleotides: 8. The length of the CDR3 is 15 residues. CDR3 DNA: TGTGCCAGCAGCCAAGTGGCTGCAGGGGGCGCCGAGCAGTACTTC. This sequence encodes CASSQVAAGGAEQYF.

The gene calls are TRBV5-1 and TRBJ2-5, with D maybe TRBD1 (6 bases). CDR1 SGHRS and CDR2 YFSETQ come from the germline V gene. The CDR3 runs 15 residues. The V gene lost 4 bases and the J gene lost 0 bases, with 13 bases spanning the gap. CDR3 DNA: TGCGCCAGCAGCGCGGCCCAGGGGCACCAAGAGACCCAGTACTTC. Its translation: CASSAAQGHQETQYF. The whole variable domain, filled in from reference TRBV5-1 and TRBJ2-5, reads KAGVTQTPRYLIKTRGQQVTLSCSPISGHRSVSWYQQTPGQGLQFLFEYFSETQRNKGNFPGRFSGRQFSNSRSEMNVSTLELGDSALYLCASSAAQGHQETQYFGPGTRLLVL.

The rearrangement links TRBV7-9 to TRBJ1-1, with D uncertain. The germline V gene has CDR1 SEHNR and CDR2 FQNEAQ (reference sequence). The germline V and J ends were trimmed by 0 bases and 4 bases, with 9 bases remaining between them. CDR3 size: 14 residues. CDR3 nucleotides: TGTGCCAGCAGCTTAGCTGGGGAGGGCACTGAAGCTTTCTTT. Protein product: CASSLAGEGTEAFF. Based on the CDR3 plus reference TRBV7-9 and TRBJ1-1, the full variable domain is DTGVSQNPRHKITKRGQNVTFRCDPISEHNRLYWYRQTLGQGPEFLTYFQNEAQLEKSRLLSDRFSAERPKGSFSTLEIQRTEQGDSAMYLCASSLAGEGTEAFFGQGTRLTVV.

The chain has TRBV19 and TRBJ2-7, with 10 bases matching TRBD1. Germline CDR1 reads LNHDA; CDR2 reads SQIVND (reference sequence). Trimming cost V 6 bases and J 3 bases; bases outside gene matches: 2. The CDR3 has 13 amino acids. The CDR3 region is CASRRTGGYEQYF. The CDR3, as DNA: TGTGCCAGTAGGAGGACAGGGGGCTACGAGCAGTACTTC.

This chain joins TRBV4-2 and TRBJ1-2; TRBD1 might be the D (6 bases). Germline CDR1 LGHNA, CDR2 YNFKEQ. Trimming took 1 base from V and 4 from J, leaving 13 bases between them. This CDR3 is 15 amino acids long. In DNA form, the CDR3 reads TGTGCCAGCAGCCAAGGGGTTCAGGGGTCCTATGGCTACACCTTC. This translates into CASSQGVQGSYGYTF.

This clone was found once. J is TRBJ1-1 and V is TRBV11-2, with TRBD1 matching 9 bases. Germline trimming cut 3 bases from V and 5 bases from J; bases unmatched to any gene: 7. The germline V gene has CDR1 SGHAT and CDR2 FQNNGV. This CDR3 is 15 amino acids long. The CDR3 DNA sequence: TGTGCCAGCAGCTTCGACAGGGGGGTTGGAACTGAAGCTTTCTTT. The encoded protein is CASSFDRGVGTEAFF. The variable domain in full, with the rest retrieved from reference TRBV11-2 and TRBJ1-1, is EAGVAQSPRYKIIEKRQSVAFWCNPISGHATLYWYQQILGQGPKLLIQFQNNGVVDDSQLPKDRFSAERLKGVDSTLKIQPAKLEDSAVYLCASSFDRGVGTEAFFGQGTRLTVV.

The chain joins TRBV29-1 to TRBJ1-1; no clear D gene. Germline V gene lookup returns CDR1 SQVTM and CDR2 ANQGSEA. Trimming left V 1 base short and J 0 bases short, with 9 bases between. The CDR3 extends over 14 amino acids. In DNA form, the CDR3 reads TGCAGCGTTGAAGGGAGAAGGCTGAACACTGAAGCTTTCTTT. Its protein is CSVEGRRLNTEAFF. Variable domain in full (rest from reference TRBV29-1 and TRBJ1-1): SAVISQKPSRDICQRGTSLTIQCQVDSQVTMMFWYRQQPGQSLTLIATANQGSEATYESGFVIDKFPISRPNLTFSTLTVSNMSPEDSSIYLCSVEGRRLNTEAFFGQGTRLTVV.

J is TRBJ1-4 and V is TRBV2; D is possibly TRBD1 (5 bases). Trimming took off 7 bases at V and 5 bases at J, with 20 bases between the two ends. The CDR3 contains 16 residues. Germline CDR1 and CDR2: SNHLY and FYNNEI. The CDR3 region is CASIFGTYIGNEKLFF. The CDR3 DNA is TGTGCCAGCATTTTTGGGACCTACATAGGGAATGAAAAACTGTTTTTT.

CDR3 in amino acids: CASSEYWGSNYGYTF. CDR3 nucleotides: TGTGCCAGCAGTGAATATTGGGGATCTAACTATGGCTACACCTTC. This chain uses TRBV2 with TRBJ1-2; D gene ambiguous. Germline V CDR1 and CDR2: SNHLY, FYNNEI. V lost 2 bases, J lost 0 bases, and 10 bases lay in between. The CDR3 loop spans 15 amino acids.

V usage is TRBV4-3 and J usage is TRBJ2-7; TRBD2 aligns across 7 bases. The germline V gene has CDR1 LGHNA and CDR2 YSLEER. The CDR3 sequence is 14 residues long. The ends lost 0 bases at V and 4 bases at J; junction bases unmatched: 3. CDR3: CASSQDLGGYEQYF. The DNA of the CDR3 is TGCGCCAGCAGCCAAGACCTCGGGGGGTACGAGCAGTACTTC.